What follows describes a single TCR beta chain. As handled by the study authors: Estimation of nucleated cell counts was performed using reference gene primer amplification. Some clones are missing from TCRdb's copy, which holds only in-frame ones; the method was immunoSEQ multiplex PCR. D and trimming were read from the DNA, whereas the V and J calls and clone size are those reported in that table. The repertoire has roughly 73,000 clones, roughly 79% of them found once; the top ten carry 20% to 25%. This sample stems from a study of blood T cell repertoires in COVID-19. Across the whole study: Donors in the United States, Italy and Spain gave samples during acute or convalescent COVID-19. PBMCs, B-cell-depleted T cells, or T cells provided the cDNA or gDNA that made up the material.

The CDR3 is 16 amino acids. Trimming stripped 0 bases from V and 2 bases from J, with 13 bases between. CDR1 is SGHAT and CDR2 is FQDESV in the germline V gene (reference sequence). This TCR derives from a man in his 70s with acute or convalescent COVID-19. Sequencing was performed on peripheral blood. The chain is built from TRBV11-1 and TRBJ1-2; unclear D gene. CDR3 region: CASSLALGEPNYGYTF. In nucleotides, the CDR3 is TGTGCCAGCAGCTTAGCGCTCGGGGAACCCAACTATGGCTACACCTTC. The whole variable domain, filled in from reference TRBV11-1 and TRBJ1-2, reads EAEVAQSPRYKITEKSQAVAFWCDPISGHATLYWYRQILGQGPELLVQFQDESVVDDSQLPKDRFSAERLKGVDSTLKIQPAELGDSAMYLCASSLALGEPNYGYTFGSGTRLTVV.